The text below deals with one T cell receptor (beta chain). Antigen specificity is unknown. The data stem from a study of PD-L1 blockade in urothelial cancer. Turning to the study itself: Patients with male sex and bladder-origin urothelial cancer accounted for about 85% of the 29 enrolled. Blood was evaluated 3 weeks (second dose) and 6 weeks after therapy began.

Stated time point: peripheral blood 6 weeks after treatment start. Study observations and caveats: It was durable-benefit patients whose tumor-associated blood clones expanded more at 3 weeks.

The germline V gene has CDR1 SNHLY and CDR2 FYNNEI. The ends were cut back, 1 base at V and 6 bases at J, with 10 bases in the middle. This CDR3 has 14 residues. Profiled with immunoSEQ multiplex PCR; TCRdb holds only in-frame clones, not every one. The sample comprises nearly 50,000 clones, under 85% of which are singletons, and 1.9% rests with the top ten. The TCR was taken from a man over 45 with urothelial cancer. The genes are TRBV2 and TRBJ1-5; D is uncertain. The specimen was PBMCs, collected around atezolizumab (anti-PD-L1) treatment. CDR3 amino acids: CASSEELGFQPQHF. The CDR3, as DNA: TGTGCCAGCAGTGAAGAGCTCGGGTTTCAGCCCCAGCATTTT.